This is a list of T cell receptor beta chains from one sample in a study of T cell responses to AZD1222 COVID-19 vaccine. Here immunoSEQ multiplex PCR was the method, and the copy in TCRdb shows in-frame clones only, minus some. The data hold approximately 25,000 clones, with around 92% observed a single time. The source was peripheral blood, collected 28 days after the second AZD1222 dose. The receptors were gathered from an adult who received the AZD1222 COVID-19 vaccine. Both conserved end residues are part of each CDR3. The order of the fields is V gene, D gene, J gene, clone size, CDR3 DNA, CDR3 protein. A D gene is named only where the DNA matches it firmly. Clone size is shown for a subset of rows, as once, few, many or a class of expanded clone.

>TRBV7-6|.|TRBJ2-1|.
TGTGCCAGCAGCTTAGCTCGGCGGGTGGACTACAATGAGCAGTTCTTC
CASSLARRVDYNEQFF
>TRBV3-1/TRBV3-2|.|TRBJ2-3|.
TGTGCCAGCAGCTCAGGAATGGGCGGGAGCACAGATACGCAGTATTTT
CASSSGMGGSTDTQYF
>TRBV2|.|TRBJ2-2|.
TGTGCCAGCAGTGAAGAGAGGACCGGGGAGCTGTTTTTT
CASSEERTGELFF
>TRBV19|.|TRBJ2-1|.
TGTGCCAGTAGTACCCGACAGTTCCCCTACAATGAGCAGTTCTTC
CASSTRQFPYNEQFF
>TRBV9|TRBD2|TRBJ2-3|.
TGTGCCAGCAGCGGTCGGACTAGCGGGAATGCAGATACGCAGTATTTT
CASSGRTSGNADTQYF
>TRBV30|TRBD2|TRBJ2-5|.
TGTGCCTGGAGTGTACGGGGGGGGTTAGAGACCCAGTACTTC
CAWSVRGGLETQYF
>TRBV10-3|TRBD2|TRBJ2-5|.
TGTGCCATCAGTGTTGGACTAGCGGCAAATCAAGAGACCCAGTACTTC
CAISVGLAANQETQYF
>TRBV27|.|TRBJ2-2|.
TGTGCCAGCAGACAATCGAACACCGGGGAGCTGTTTTTT
CASRQSNTGELFF
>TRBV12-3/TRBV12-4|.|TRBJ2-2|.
TGTGCCAGCAGTTTGGTTCCCGGGGAGCTGTTTTTT
CASSLVPGELFF
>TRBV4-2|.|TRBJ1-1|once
TGTGCCAGCAGCCAAGGGTTATCGATGGGTAGAGAACCAACCTTGGGAATCATGAACACTGAAGCTTTCTTT
CASSQGLSMGREPTLGIMNTEAFF
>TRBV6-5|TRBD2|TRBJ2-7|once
TGTGCCACCGCGGGGGACGGTCCCTACGAGCAGTACTTC
CATAGDGPYEQYF
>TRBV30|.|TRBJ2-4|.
TGTGCCTGGAGTGTTGTAACCCTAGCCAAAAACATTCAGTACTTC
CAWSVVTLAKNIQYF
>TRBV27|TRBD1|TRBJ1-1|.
TGTGCCAGCAGTCAGGACAGGACGAACACTGAAGCTTTCTTT
CASSQDRTNTEAFF
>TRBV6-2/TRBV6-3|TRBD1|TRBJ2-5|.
TGTGCCAGCAGTCAGTCGGGACAGGGTCTCAGGGAGACCCAGTACTTC
CASSQSGQGLRETQYF